A selection of T cell receptor beta chains follows, all from one sample in a study of blood T cell repertoires in COVID-19. The protocol was immunoSEQ multiplex PCR, while the TCRdb copy is restricted to in-frame clones and leaves out a portion. This sample has about 120,000 clones, with around 91% found just once. The sample taken for sequencing was peripheral blood. These receptors were taken from a woman aged 55-75 years with COVID-19, enrolled during active disease. Both conserved end residues are part of each CDR3. Each record gives: clone size, V gene, CDR3 length, J gene, D gene, CDR3 protein, CDR3 DNA. D genes are given only for firm matches. Clone size appears in some rows only: once, few, many, or a class for an expanded clone.

abundance: once; v_gene: TRBV19; len: 13; j_gene: TRBJ1-6; d_gene: -; CDR3aa: CASSSGGRSPLHF; CDR3nt: TGTGCCAGTAGTAGCGGGGGTAGGTCACCCCTCCACTTT
abundance: -; v_gene: TRBV27; len: 19; j_gene: TRBJ2-3; d_gene: -; CDR3aa: CASSLRSAWTASSTDTQYF; CDR3nt: TGTGCCAGCAGTTTACGGTCCGCCTGGACAGCCTCTAGCACAGATACGCAGTATTTT
abundance: -; v_gene: TRBV7-8; len: 15; j_gene: TRBJ1-5; d_gene: TRBD1; CDR3aa: CASGQANRVGQPQHF; CDR3nt: TGTGCCAGCGGACAGGCCAATCGAGTAGGGCAGCCCCAGCATTTT
abundance: -; v_gene: TRBV6-5; len: 16; j_gene: TRBJ2-7; d_gene: TRBD1; CDR3aa: CASSFTPGTGNYEQYF; CDR3nt: TGTGCCAGCAGTTTTACCCCCGGGACAGGAAACTACGAGCAGTACTTC
abundance: few; v_gene: TRBV4-1; len: 17; j_gene: TRBJ1-2; d_gene: -; CDR3aa: CASSQGSSGAGGYGYTF; CDR3nt: TGCGCCAGCAGCCAAGGATCATCCGGGGCAGGAGGGTATGGCTACACCTTC
abundance: -; v_gene: TRBV7-3; len: 14; j_gene: TRBJ1-2; d_gene: -; CDR3aa: CASSLTGGTYGYTF; CDR3nt: TGTGCCAGCAGCTTAACGGGGGGTACCTATGGCTACACCTTC
abundance: -; v_gene: TRBV11-2; len: 16; j_gene: TRBJ2-2; d_gene: -; CDR3aa: CASSLGAGVDTGELFF; CDR3nt: TGTGCCAGCAGCTTAGGGGCAGGGGTAGACACCGGGGAGCTGTTTTTT
abundance: -; v_gene: TRBV9; len: 15; j_gene: TRBJ2-2; d_gene: -; CDR3aa: CASSVGGADTGELFF; CDR3nt: TGTGCCAGCAGCGTAGGCGGGGCTGACACCGGGGAGCTGTTTTTT
abundance: -; v_gene: TRBV29-1; len: 13; j_gene: TRBJ2-1; d_gene: -; CDR3aa: CSVEDRRDNEQFF; CDR3nt: TGCAGCGTTGAAGATAGACGGGACAATGAGCAGTTCTTC
abundance: -; v_gene: TRBV6-5; len: 11; j_gene: TRBJ2-1; d_gene: -; CDR3aa: CASRVGYEQFF; CDR3nt: TGTGCCAGCAGGGTGGGCTATGAGCAGTTCTTC
abundance: -; v_gene: TRBV7-2; len: 15; j_gene: TRBJ1-2; d_gene: TRBD1; CDR3aa: CASSLGQTGGYGYTF; CDR3nt: TGTGCCAGCAGCTTGGGCCAAACAGGGGGCTATGGCTACACCTTC
abundance: -; v_gene: TRBV7-9; len: 11; j_gene: TRBJ1-1; d_gene: -; CDR3aa: CASSPGTEAFF; CDR3nt: TGTGCCAGCAGCCCGGGTACTGAAGCTTTCTTT
abundance: -; v_gene: TRBV7-2; len: 15; j_gene: TRBJ2-1; d_gene: -; CDR3aa: CASSLQGNSYNEQFF; CDR3nt: TGTGCCAGCAGCTTACAGGGGAACTCCTACAATGAGCAGTTCTTC
abundance: -; v_gene: TRBV7-8; len: 16; j_gene: TRBJ1-2; d_gene: -; CDR3aa: CASSLVAGPTNYGYTF; CDR3nt: TGTGCCAGCAGCTTAGTTGCGGGACCCACTAACTATGGCTACACCTTC
abundance: -; v_gene: TRBV7-2; len: 17; j_gene: TRBJ1-5; d_gene: TRBD1; CDR3aa: CASSSLPQGGVNQPQHF; CDR3nt: TGTGCCAGCAGCTCTTTGCCTCAGGGGGGCGTCAATCAGCCCCAGCATTTT
abundance: -; v_gene: TRBV4-1; len: 17; j_gene: TRBJ1-6; d_gene: -; CDR3aa: CASSQDWEVGSNSPLHF; CDR3nt: TGCGCCAGCAGCCAAGATTGGGAGGTGGGGAGTAATTCACCCCTCCACTTT
abundance: -; v_gene: TRBV29-1; len: 14; j_gene: TRBJ1-4; d_gene: -; CDR3aa: CSAEGGSLGEKLFF; CDR3nt: TGCAGCGCAGAGGGGGGGAGTTTAGGGGAAAAACTGTTTTTT